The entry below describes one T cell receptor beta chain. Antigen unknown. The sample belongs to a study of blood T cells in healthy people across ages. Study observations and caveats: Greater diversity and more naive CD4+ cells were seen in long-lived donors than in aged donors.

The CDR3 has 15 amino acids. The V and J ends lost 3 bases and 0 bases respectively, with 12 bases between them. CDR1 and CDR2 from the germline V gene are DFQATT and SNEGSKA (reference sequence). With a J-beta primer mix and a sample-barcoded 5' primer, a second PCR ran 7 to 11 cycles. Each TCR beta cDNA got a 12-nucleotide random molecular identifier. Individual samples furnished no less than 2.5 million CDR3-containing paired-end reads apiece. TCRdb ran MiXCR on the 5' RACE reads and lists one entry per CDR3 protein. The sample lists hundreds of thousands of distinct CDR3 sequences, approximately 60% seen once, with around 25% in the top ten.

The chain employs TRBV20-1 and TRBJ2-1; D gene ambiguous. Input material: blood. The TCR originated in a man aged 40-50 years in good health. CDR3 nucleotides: TGCAGTGCTAGGGCAGTGCCGAGCTCCTACAATGAGCAGTTCTTC. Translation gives CSARAVPSSYNEQFF.